The clone carrying this TCR beta chain was seen many times. Its antigen is not known. Unsorted libraries used 2 million PBMCs kept at -80 degrees C. 5'RACE with 10-nucleotide random UMIs generated the cDNA. MiXCR, run by TCRdb on the 5' RACE reads, gives a single entry per CDR3 protein. The sample consists of tens of thousands of distinct CDR3 sequences, roughly 3.3% of them appearing once. The sample comes from a study of neurological immune-mediated disorders. Broader study findings: Neither clinical nor MRI features were found to be associated with the multiple sclerosis repertoire cluster. Patients with HTLV-1-associated myelopathy had the highest level of TCR clonal expansion, whereas patients with multiple sclerosis had the lowest level, falling beneath the level found in healthy controls.

CDR1 is KGHSH, CDR2 LQKENI, per germline. The CDR3 is made up of 15 amino acids. V was clipped by 2 bases and J by 1 base, with 11 bases between them. J is TRBJ1-1 and V is TRBV18; the D is unclear. Sample: PBMCs. This receptor was taken from a woman in her forties or fifties with multiple sclerosis. Written as DNA, the CDR3 is TGTGCCAGCTCACCAAGCCAGGTGGGGAACACTGAAGCTTTCTTT. It codes for CASSPSQVGNTEAFF.